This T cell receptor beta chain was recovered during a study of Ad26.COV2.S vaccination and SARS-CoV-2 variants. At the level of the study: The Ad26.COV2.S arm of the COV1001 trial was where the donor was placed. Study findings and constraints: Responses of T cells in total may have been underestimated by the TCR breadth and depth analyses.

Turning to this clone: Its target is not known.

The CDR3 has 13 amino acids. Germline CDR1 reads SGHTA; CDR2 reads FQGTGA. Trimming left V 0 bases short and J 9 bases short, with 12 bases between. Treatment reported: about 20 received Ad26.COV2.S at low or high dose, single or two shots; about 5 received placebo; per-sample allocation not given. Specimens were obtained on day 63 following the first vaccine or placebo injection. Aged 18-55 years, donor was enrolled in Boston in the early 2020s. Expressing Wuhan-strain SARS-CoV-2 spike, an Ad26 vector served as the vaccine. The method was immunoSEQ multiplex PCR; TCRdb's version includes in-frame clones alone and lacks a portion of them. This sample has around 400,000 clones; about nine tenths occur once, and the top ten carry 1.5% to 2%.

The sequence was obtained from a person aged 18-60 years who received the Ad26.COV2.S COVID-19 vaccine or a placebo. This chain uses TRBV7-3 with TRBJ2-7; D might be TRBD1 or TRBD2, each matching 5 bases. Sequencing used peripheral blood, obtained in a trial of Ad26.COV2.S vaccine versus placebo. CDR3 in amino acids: CASSLTLGDWQYF. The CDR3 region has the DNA TGTGCCAGCAGCTTAACTTTGGGGGATTGGCAGTACTTC.